The 25 T cell receptor beta chains below were found in one sample sequenced in a study of T cell responses to AZD1222 COVID-19 vaccine. Clones were read by immunoSEQ multiplex PCR, and TCRdb kept only the in-frame ones, dropping some. The repertoire holds some 120,000 clones, with 85% to 90% as singletons. Sequences were derived from peripheral blood, sampled on day 0 of AZD1222 vaccination. The receptors shown here come from an adult in good health.

In DNA, the CDR3 is TGTGCCAGCAGCTACCGAACCGGGACACCCTATGGCTACACCTTC. It is translated as CASSYRTGTPYGYTF. The chain has TRBV3-1 (or the pseudogene TRBV3-2) and TRBJ1-2; D perhaps matches TRBD1 (6 bases). The CDR3 has 15 amino acids. In germline, CDR1 is LGHDT, CDR2 YNNKEL (reference sequence). With 5 bases removed from V and 4 bases from J, the gap between germline ends came to 17 bases.

A few counts support this clone. The V and J genes are TRBV11-3 and TRBJ2-5, with a possible D match to TRBD2 (6 bases). The ends were cut back, 5 bases at V and 2 bases at J, with 9 bases in the middle. Germline lookup yields CDR1 SGHNT and CDR2 YENEEA. The CDR3 is 13 residues long. CDR3 protein: CASSRGLQETQYF. The CDR3 region has the DNA TGTGCCAGCAGCCGGGGACTGCAAGAGACCCAGTACTTC. Full variable domain (rest looked up from reference TRBV11-3 and TRBJ2-5): EAGVVQSPRYKIIEKKQPVAFWCNPISGHNTLYWYLQNLGQGPELLIRYENEEAVDDSQLPKDRFSAERLKGVDSTLKIQPAELGDSAVYLCASSRGLQETQYFGPGTRLLVL.

The chain links TRBV14 to TRBJ1-2; no clear D gene. The CDR3 runs to 13 residues. Germline CDR1 and CDR2: SGHDN and FVKESK. The V end lost 1 base, the J end lost 8 bases, and 11 bases lay between the germline ends. CDR3 amino acids: CASSQGPRFGYTF. In DNA form, the CDR3 reads TGTGCCAGCAGCCAAGGACCGAGGTTCGGCTACACCTTC.

This clone was recorded at least ten times. The chain carries TRBV7-9 and TRBJ1-2, with D possibly TRBD1 on 6 matching bases. Per the germline V gene, CDR1 is SEHNR and CDR2 is FQNEAQ (reference sequence). The germline V and J ends were trimmed by 3 bases and 0 bases, with 11 bases remaining between them. This CDR3 is built from 15 residues. The CDR3 here is CASSFTGITNYGYTF. The CDR3, as DNA: TGTGCCAGCAGCTTTACAGGGATAACTAACTATGGCTACACCTTC.

This sequence joins TRBV9 and TRBJ2-5; the match to TRBD1 covers 10 bases. Germline V gene data show CDR1 as SGDLS and CDR2 as YYNGEE. The CDR3 is 19 residues long. The trim removed 2 bases at V and 5 bases at J, leaving 18 bases unmatched. For the CDR3, the DNA is TGTGCCAGCAGCGTTCAGGCAGGGACAGGGGCCGCGCTAGGCGAGACCCAGTACTTC. This codes for CASSVQAGTGAALGETQYF.

This chain's CDR3 is CSASRLAGANEQYF. The CDR3 DNA reads TGCAGTGCTAGTCGTCTAGCGGGGGCAAACGAGCAGTACTTC. The rearrangement joins TRBV20-1 to TRBJ2-7; the match to TRBD2 covers 10 bases. The CDR3 spans 14 residues. J gave up 5 bases and V 3 bases, and 7 bases lay outside the gene matches. Per the germline V gene, CDR1 is DFQATT and CDR2 is SNEGSKA (reference sequence).

The V and J genes are TRBV7-3 and TRBJ2-1; 9 bases are shared with TRBD2. Germline V gene data show CDR1 as SGHTA and CDR2 as FQGTGA. The V and J ends lost 0 bases and 1 base, in that order; junction bases with no gene match: 7. The length of the CDR3 is 18 residues. CDR3 DNA sequence: TGTGCCAGCAGCTTAACGGGTGGAGCGGGAGGATCCTACAATGAGCAGTTCTTC. It yields the protein CASSLTGGAGGSYNEQFF.

V usage is TRBV5-1 and J usage is TRBJ2-1, with 7 bases fitting TRBD2. This CDR3 has 16 amino acids. Germline V gene data show CDR1 as SGHRS and CDR2 as YFSETQ. J lost 4 bases, V lost 0 bases, and 7 bases had no gene match. CDR3 loop: CASSLAQAGPYNEQFF. In nucleotides, the CDR3 is TGCGCCAGCAGCTTGGCCCAAGCGGGACCGTACAATGAGCAGTTCTTC.

The rearrangement links TRBV9 to TRBJ2-2; 8 bases match TRBD2. Germline loops: CDR1 SGDLS, CDR2 YYNGEE. The CDR3 is 16 residues long. Trimming at V came to 2 bases and at J to 5 bases, leaving 8 bases not matched to a gene. The CDR3 nucleotides are TGTGCCAGCAGCGTGAGCGGGGGACTAGGTACCGGGGAGCTGTTTTTT. It specifies CASSVSGGLGTGELFF.

This chain uses TRBV7-9 with TRBJ1-4; tentative D call: TRBD1 (5 bases). This CDR3 is built from 14 residues. In germline, CDR1 is SEHNR, CDR2 FQNEAQ (reference sequence). Trimming pared 5 bases from V and 7 bases from J, leaving 14 bases between. CDR3 bases: TGTGCCAGCAGCAAAGGGGAAGTGGTTGAAAAACTGTTTTTT. This encodes CASSKGEVVEKLFF.

Details on this clone: This sample includes further DNA sequences coding for the same CDR3. The CDR3 coding sequence is TGTGCCAGTAGTGCCCAGGGGGGTCAGCCCCAGCATTTT. Translating gives CASSAQGGQPQHF. V is TRBV19 and J is TRBJ1-5; 7 nucleotides agree with TRBD1. V was clipped by 5 bases and J by 6 bases; unmatched bases: 4. The germline V gene encodes CDR1 LNHDA and CDR2 SQIVND (reference sequence). This CDR3 region has 13 residues.

The V call is TRBV7-9, the J call TRBJ2-5; D is unclear. The CDR3 has 14 amino acids. CDR1 and CDR2 from the germline V gene are SEHNR and FQNEAQ (reference sequence). V lost 5 bases, J lost 0 bases, and 10 bases lay in between. The CDR3 spells CASSTLSHQETQYF. For the CDR3, the DNA is TGTGCCAGCAGCACCTTAAGCCACCAAGAGACCCAGTACTTC.

The chain is built from TRBV2 and TRBJ2-7; 8 bases match TRBD2. CDR3 length: 16 residues. Trimming at V came to 6 bases and at J to 0 bases, leaving 10 bases not matched to a gene. The germline V gene encodes CDR1 SNHLY and CDR2 FYNNEI. The chain's CDR3 is CASRRNRGGGSYEQYF. The CDR3 DNA reads as TGTGCCAGCAGGCGCAACCGGGGGGGTGGCTCCTACGAGCAGTACTTC.

This rearrangement joins TRBV19 to TRBJ1-3; no definite D call. This CDR3 contains 15 residues. V was clipped by 5 bases and J by 0 bases, with 11 bases between them. CDR1 and CDR2 (germline): LNHDA, SQIVND (reference sequence). The CDR3 region is CASSSGRTSGNTIYF. The CDR3 DNA reads TGTGCCAGTAGTTCGGGGAGAACCTCTGGAAACACCATATATTTT.

The sample holds a few counts of this clone. The V and J genes are TRBV7-8 and TRBJ1-6, with TRBD1 matching over 9 bases. This CDR3 spans 14 amino acids. CDR1 is SGHVS and CDR2 is FQNEAQ in the germline V gene. J was trimmed by 8 bases and V by 3 bases; bases with no gene match: 2. The CDR3 DNA follows: TGTGCCAGCAGCTTCTGGGACAGGGATTCACCCCTCCACTTT. Translating it yields CASSFWDRDSPLHF.

This chain uses TRBV2 with TRBJ1-2; 8 bases agree with TRBD1. V was clipped by 4 bases and J by 2 bases; unmatched bases: 3. The CDR3 length is 14 residues. The germline V gene encodes CDR1 SNHLY and CDR2 FYNNEI. CDR3 sequence (DNA): TGTGCCAGCAGTGTCCGACAGGGGAACTATGGCTACACCTTC. Protein: CASSVRQGNYGYTF.

This clone turned up a few times. The chain recombines TRBV29-1 with TRBJ2-1; perhaps D is TRBD1 or TRBD2 (6 bases each). From germline, CDR1 is SQVTM and CDR2 ANQGSEA. The CDR3 spans 15 residues. V lost 4 bases to trimming and J lost 7 bases, with 20 bases between them. As DNA, the CDR3 is TGCAGCGTTGTGGGTGGGTTCGGGGGCCGGAATGAGCAGTTCTTC. Its translation: CSVVGGFGGRNEQFF.

The J gene is TRBJ1-5, the V gene TRBV19; unclear D gene. V gave up 4 bases and J gave up 2 bases, with 9 bases separating them. This CDR3 comprises 14 residues. Germline V gene lookup returns CDR1 LNHDA and CDR2 SQIVND (reference sequence). The CDR3 protein is CASSRIPGNQPQHF. CDR3 nucleotide sequence: TGTGCCAGTAGTAGAATCCCAGGCAATCAGCCCCAGCATTTT.

The rearrangement uses TRBV15 and TRBJ2-3, with TRBD2 matching over 9 bases. Germline V gene sequence: CDR1 LNHNV, CDR2 YYDKDF (reference sequence). V was pared by 0 bases and J by 5 bases, with 6 bases of the junction left unmatched. CDR3 length: 16 residues. CDR3 amino acids: CATSREGGGAKDTQYF. The CDR3 DNA reads as TGTGCCACCAGCAGAGAGGGCGGGGGGGCCAAAGATACGCAGTATTTT.

The chain couples TRBV19 to TRBJ1-2; the match to TRBD1 covers 8 bases. V lost 6 bases to trimming and J lost 2 bases; unmatched junction nucleotides: 2. There are 13 residues in the CDR3. The V gene's germline CDR1 is LNHDA and CDR2 SQIVND (reference sequence). CDR3 sequence: CASSGQGNYGYTF. The CDR3 nucleotides are TGTGCCAGTAGCGGACAGGGAAACTATGGCTACACCTTC.

The V and J genes are TRBV5-6 and TRBJ2-7, with D unresolved. Trimming removed 1 base at V and 5 bases at J, with 13 bases between. CDR1 is SGHDT and CDR2 is YYEEEE in the germline V gene. The CDR3 is 14 residues long. CDR3 residues: CASSLLTDRHEQYF. CDR3 sequence (DNA): TGTGCCAGCAGCTTGTTAACTGACCGGCACGAGCAGTACTTC.

This rearrangement joins TRBV27 to TRBJ1-1, with D possibly matching TRBD1 (5 bases). Trimming removed 0 bases at V and 3 bases at J, with 11 bases between. The CDR3 is made up of 15 amino acids. Germline-derived CDR1 and CDR2 are MNHEY and SMNVEV (reference sequence). CDR3 in DNA: TGTGCCAGCAGTTTATCAGGGGAGGGGTACACTGAAGCTTTCTTT. It codes for CASSLSGEGYTEAFF.

V and J are TRBV11-2 and TRBJ2-1, with a possible D match to TRBD2 (7 bases). The germline V gene has CDR1 SGHAT and CDR2 FQNNGV. This CDR3 is 15 amino acids long. Trimming stripped 5 bases from V and 10 bases from J, with 21 bases between. CDR3 loop: CASSPNQGGGGEQFF. The CDR3 nucleotides read TGTGCCAGCAGCCCGAATCAAGGGGGGGGCGGAGAGCAGTTCTTC.

This clone was detected many times. In the same sample, other DNA sequences code for this CDR3. The V call is TRBV2, the J call TRBJ1-1, with D perhaps TRBD1 (6 bases). Germline V CDR1 and CDR2: SNHLY, FYNNEI. The CDR3 loop spans 13 amino acids. Trimming took 4 bases from V and 1 from J, leaving 7 bases between them. The CDR3 here is CASSATGNTEAFF. The CDR3 DNA sequence: TGTGCCAGCAGTGCGACAGGGAACACTGAAGCTTTCTTT.

This chain connects TRBV19 to TRBJ2-7, with 11 bases identical to TRBD1. Losses at the gene ends were 7 bases for V and 2 bases for J; bases not matched to a gene: 4. CDR1 is LNHDA and CDR2 is SQIVND in the germline V gene (reference sequence). This CDR3 has 14 residues. CDR3 sequence: CASTRDRGTYEQYF. CDR3 DNA: TGTGCCAGTACCCGGGACAGGGGGACCTACGAGCAGTACTTC.